This is a list of T cell receptor beta chains from one sample in a study of T cells in Graves' hyperthyroidism and ophthalmopathy. Using its own MiXCR run on the multiplex PCR reads, TCRdb lists one record per CDR3 protein. The data contain a few hundred thousand distinct CDR3 sequences, under 60% of them singletons. Sequencing input: peripheral blood or thyroid tissue (not recorded which). All receptors derive from a woman between 18 and 29 years old with Graves' hyperthyroidism. CDR3s include the opening cysteine and the closing phenylalanine or tryptophan. A D gene is named only where the DNA matches it firmly. For some rows the clone size is stated as once, few or many, or as a class when expanded; others skip it.

. many TRBJ1-4 TRBV19 TGTGCCAGTACCGTCGGGACAACCCTCCGGGCTGAAAAACTGTTTTTT CASTVGTTLRAEKLFF
. . TRBJ2-7 TRBV12-3/TRBV12-4 TGTGCCGTCCCCCCGGGACTCTTCTACGAGCAGTACTTC CAVPPGLFYEQYF
. . TRBJ1-5 TRBV20-1 TGCAGTGCTAGCCCAGGACAGCAGCCGGGCAATCAGCCCCAGCATTTT CSASPGQQPGNQPQHF
. few TRBJ1-4 TRBV9 TGTGCCAGCAGCTCCGAAACAGGAGGTCTTAATGAAAAACTGTTTTTT CASSSETGGLNEKLFF
TRBD1 . TRBJ1-2 TRBV25-1 TGTGCCAGCAGTGAACCCCGAGGGGGACAGGGGACCAAACGTGGCTACACCTTC CASSEPRGGQGTKRGYTF
. many TRBJ1-2 TRBV7-9 TGTGCCAGCAGCTTAGATAGCCTTGTAAGCTACACCTTC CASSLDSLVSYTF
. . TRBJ1-4 TRBV12-3/TRBV12-4 TGTGCCAGCAGTTACCCACAGGGAAATAATGAAAAACTGTTTTTT CASSYPQGNNEKLFF
TRBD2 . TRBJ2-7 TRBV7-9 TGTGCCAGCAGCCTAACCCGGACTAGCGCTAGGGGAGAGGCCCAGTACTTC CASSLTRTSARGEAQYF
. . TRBJ2-5 TRBV10-3 TGTGCCAGCAGTTACACCCCTCAACGGGACTACCAAGAGACCCAGTACTTC CASSYTPQRDYQETQYF
. few TRBJ1-2 TRBV7-9 TGTGCCAGCGCCCGCCGATTTAACTATGGCTACACCTTC CASARRFNYGYTF
TRBD1 . TRBJ2-7 TRBV7-6 TGTGCCAGCAGTCTCCAGACAGGGACCTACGAGCAGAACTTC CASSLQTGTYEQNF
. many TRBJ1-6 TRBV2 TGTGCCAGCAGGCCCGAGGACCCCCTCCACTTT CASRPEDPLHF
. many TRBJ2-5 TRBV7-7 TGTGCCAGCAGCTCTACGAAACGTGGTGGGCCGGAGACCCAGTACTTC CASSSTKRGGPETQYF
TRBD1 . TRBJ2-6 TRBV18 TGTGCCAGCTCACCCATACCGGGACAGAGGACGAAATCTGGGGCCAACGTCCTGACTTTC CASSPIPGQRTKSGANVLTF
TRBD1 few TRBJ1-1 TRBV7-9 TGTGCCAGCAGCTACTTATGGACAGGGCTGGCAACTGAAGCTTTCTTT CASSYLWTGLATEAFF
. many TRBJ1-2 TRBV2 TGTGCCAGCCCTGGGAGGAAGGGCTACACCTTC CASPGRKGYTF